A single sample is the source of the 6 T cell receptor beta chains below, sequenced in a study of beta chain features in type 1 diabetes. The whole isolated RNA underwent reverse transcription, so sequencing captured expressed TCRB transcripts. Libraries were prepared by immunoSEQ multiplex PCR; TCRdb keeps only in-frame clonotypes and omits some of them. The sample shows around 40,000 clones, about 51% of them seen only once. Sequences were obtained from Tregs from blood. The receptors derive from a woman aged 18-29 years in good health.

This clone was counted once. V usage is TRBV7-2 and J usage is TRBJ2-1, with a weak D call TRBD2 (7 bases). Germline assignment: CDR1 SGHTA and CDR2 FQGNSA. This CDR3 has 15 residues. Trimming took 5 bases from V and 2 from J, leaving 13 bases between them. For the CDR3, the DNA is TGTGCCAGCAGCGCAGGGAGGGGGACCTACAATGAGCAGTTCTTC. It yields the protein CASSAGRGTYNEQFF.

V usage is TRBV7-6 and J usage is TRBJ2-5, with 9 nucleotides matching TRBD2. Trimming removed 5 bases from V and 4 bases from J; junction bases left unmatched: 11. This CDR3 has 16 amino acids. CDR1 SGHVS and CDR2 FNYEAQ come from the germline V gene. The CDR3 DNA sequence: TGTGCCAGCAGCCAAAATAGCGGGAGTAGAGGAGAGACCCAGTACTTC. Translating it yields CASSQNSGSRGETQYF.

The chain employs TRBV6-6 and TRBJ1-2; the D gene is possibly TRBD1 (5 bases). The CDR3 contains 13 residues. From germline, CDR1 is MNHNY and CDR2 SVGAGI (reference sequence). V was cut by 4 bases and J by 3 bases, with 9 bases left in between. This CDR3 is CASSLAQDYGYTF. CDR3 coding DNA: TGTGCCAGCAGTTTAGCACAGGACTATGGCTACACCTTC.

The CDR3: CASSPDTTGKQYF. The CDR3 DNA is TGCGCCAGCAGCCCGGATACAACCGGGAAGCAGTACTTC. This chain uses TRBV4-3 with TRBJ2-7; TRBD2 is a possible D gene (5 bases). The V end was cut by 4 bases, the J end by 8 bases, with 15 bases between. The CDR3 spans 13 residues. The germline V gene encodes CDR1 LGHNA and CDR2 YSLEER.

The J gene is TRBJ1-5, the V gene TRBV19; no clear D gene. Germline V lookup: CDR1 LNHDA, CDR2 SQIVND (reference sequence). V was clipped by 0 bases and J by 6 bases, with 6 bases between them. This CDR3 contains 13 residues. The CDR3 DNA reads as TGTGCCAGTAGTATAGACGGGAGTCAGCCCCAGCATTTT. It encodes CASSIDGSQPQHF.

The rearrangement joins TRBV5-5 to TRBJ2-7; a possible D gene is TRBD2 (5 bases). This CDR3 spans 13 amino acids. Trimming stripped 0 bases from V and 7 bases from J, with 11 bases between. Germline assignment: CDR1 SGHKS and CDR2 YYEKEE (reference sequence). This CDR3 is CASSLERGVEQYF. DNA of the CDR3: TGTGCCAGCAGCTTGGAACGGGGAGTGGAGCAGTACTTC.